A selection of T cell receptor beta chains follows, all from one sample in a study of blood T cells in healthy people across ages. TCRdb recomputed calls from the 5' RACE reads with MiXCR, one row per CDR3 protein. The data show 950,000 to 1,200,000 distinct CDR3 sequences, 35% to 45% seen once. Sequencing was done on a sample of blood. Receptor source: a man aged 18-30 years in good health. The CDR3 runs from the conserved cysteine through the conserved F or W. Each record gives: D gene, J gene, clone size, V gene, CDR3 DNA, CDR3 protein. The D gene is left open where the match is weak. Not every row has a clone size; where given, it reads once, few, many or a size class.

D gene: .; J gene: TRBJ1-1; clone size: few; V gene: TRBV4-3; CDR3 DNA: TGCGCCAGCAGCCAAGATTTCAGGGGTTCCACTGAAGCTTTCTTT; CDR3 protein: CASSQDFRGSTEAFF
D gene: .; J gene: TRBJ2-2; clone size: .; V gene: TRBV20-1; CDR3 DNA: TGCAGTGCTAGCTCCTTCCAGTCGGGCACCGGGGAGCTGTTTTTT; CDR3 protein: CSASSFQSGTGELFF
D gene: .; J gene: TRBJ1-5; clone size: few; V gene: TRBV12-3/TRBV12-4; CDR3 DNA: TGTGCCAGCAGCGGAAAGGGAGGGACGTTCGGTCAGCCCCAGCATTTT; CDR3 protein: CASSGKGGTFGQPQHF
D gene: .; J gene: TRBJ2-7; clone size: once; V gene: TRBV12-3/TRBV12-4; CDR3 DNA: TGTGCCAGCAGCTTCGAGGGACGAAACTACGAGCAGTACTTC; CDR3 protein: CASSFEGRNYEQYF
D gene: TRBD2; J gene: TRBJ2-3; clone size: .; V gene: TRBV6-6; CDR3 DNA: TGTGCCAGCAGTTACCGGGGGGGAAGCACAGATACGCAGTATTTT; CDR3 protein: CASSYRGGSTDTQYF
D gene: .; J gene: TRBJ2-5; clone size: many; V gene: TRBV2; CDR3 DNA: TGTGCCAGCGCTAGGCAAGAGACCCAGTACTTC; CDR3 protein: CASARQETQYF
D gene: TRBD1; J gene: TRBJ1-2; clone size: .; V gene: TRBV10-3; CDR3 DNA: TGTGCCTCTCAGGCCAGCACAGGGGTCTTTGATGGCTACACCTTC; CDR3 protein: CASQASTGVFDGYTF
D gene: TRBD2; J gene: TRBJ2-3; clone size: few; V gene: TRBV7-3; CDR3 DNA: TGTGCCAGCAGCTTAAATGCGGGGGAAAGCACAGATACGCAGTATTTT; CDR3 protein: CASSLNAGESTDTQYF
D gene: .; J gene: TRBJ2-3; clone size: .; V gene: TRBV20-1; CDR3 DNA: TGCAGTGCTAGGGACGCCCAATCGACAGATACGCAGTATTTT; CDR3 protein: CSARDAQSTDTQYF
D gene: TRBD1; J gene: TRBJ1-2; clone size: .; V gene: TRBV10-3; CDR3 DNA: TGTGCCATCAGTCAGGACAGGCGAATAAACTATGGCTACACCTTC; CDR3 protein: CAISQDRRINYGYTF
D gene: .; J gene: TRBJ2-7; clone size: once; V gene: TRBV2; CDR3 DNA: TGTGCCAGCAGCATTAGGGAGCAGTACTTC; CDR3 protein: CASSIREQYF
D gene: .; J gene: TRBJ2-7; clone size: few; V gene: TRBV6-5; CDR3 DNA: TGTGCCAGCAGTTACTCCCGAACCTGGGACAATGAGCAGTACTTC; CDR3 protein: CASSYSRTWDNEQYF
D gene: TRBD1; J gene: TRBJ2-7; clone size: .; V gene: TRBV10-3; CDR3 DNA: TGTGCCATCAGGGGGACAGGGGGGACCTACAATGAGCAGTACTTC; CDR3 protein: CAIRGTGGTYNEQYF
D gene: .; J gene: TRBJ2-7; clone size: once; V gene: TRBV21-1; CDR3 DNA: TGTGCCAGCAGCAAGGACTGCACCTACGAGCAGTACTTC; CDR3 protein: CASSKDCTYEQYF
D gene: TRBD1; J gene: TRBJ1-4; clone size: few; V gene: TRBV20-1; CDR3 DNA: TGCAGTGCTAGAATTGTGCAGGGGGGATTCGAAAAACTGTTTTTT; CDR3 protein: CSARIVQGGFEKLFF
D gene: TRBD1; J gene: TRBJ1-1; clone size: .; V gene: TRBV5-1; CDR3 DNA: TGCGCCAGCAGCTTGTTACAGGGGAGGACTGAAGCTTTCTTT; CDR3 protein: CASSLLQGRTEAFF
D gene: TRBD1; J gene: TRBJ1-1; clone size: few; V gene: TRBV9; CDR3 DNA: TGTGCCAGCAGCCGATACCGGACAGGGGGTGGAACTGAAGCTTTCTTT; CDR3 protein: CASSRYRTGGGTEAFF
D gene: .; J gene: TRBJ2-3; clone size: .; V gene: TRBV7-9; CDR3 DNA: TGTGCCAGCAGCAAGAATCGGCAGGGCGCAGATACGCAGTATTTT; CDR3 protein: CASSKNRQGADTQYF
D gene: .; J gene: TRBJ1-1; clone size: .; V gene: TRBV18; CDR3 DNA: TGTGCCAGCTCACCGCTGGGCCCCCCGGGAACTGAAGCTTTCTTT; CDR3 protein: CASSPLGPPGTEAFF
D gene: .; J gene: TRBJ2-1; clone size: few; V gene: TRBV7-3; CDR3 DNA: TGTGCCAGCAGCTTATACCCCAACAATGAGCAGTTCTTC; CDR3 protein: CASSLYPNNEQFF
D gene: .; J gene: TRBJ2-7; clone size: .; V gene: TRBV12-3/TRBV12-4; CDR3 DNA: TGTGCCAGCAGTTCCAACCCGATAGGGTCTTCCTCAAGCTCCTACGAGCAGTACTTC; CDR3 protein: CASSSNPIGSSSSSYEQYF
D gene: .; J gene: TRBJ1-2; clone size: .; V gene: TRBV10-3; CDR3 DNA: TGTGCCACAAACTCGGACAGAGCTAACTATGGCTACACCTTC; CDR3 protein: CATNSDRANYGYTF
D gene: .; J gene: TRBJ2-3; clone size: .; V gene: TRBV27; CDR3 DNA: TGTGCCAGCAGTTTAAGGCCAGGGGTTTACCGCACAGATACGCAGTATTTT; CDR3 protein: CASSLRPGVYRTDTQYF
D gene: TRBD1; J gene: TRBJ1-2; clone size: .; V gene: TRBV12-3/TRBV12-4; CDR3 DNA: TGTGCCAGCAGTCGTACTGGACAGGGGGCGATCTATGGCTACACCTTC; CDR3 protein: CASSRTGQGAIYGYTF
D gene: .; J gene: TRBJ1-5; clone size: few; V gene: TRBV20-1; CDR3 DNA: TGCAGTGCTAGTGGGCAGGTGGGGCTCCAGCCCCAGCATTTT; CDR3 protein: CSASGQVGLQPQHF
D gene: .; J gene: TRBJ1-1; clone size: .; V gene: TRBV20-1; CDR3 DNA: TGCAGTGCGAAGGACCCCTGGAACACTGAAGCTTTCTTT; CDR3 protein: CSAKDPWNTEAFF
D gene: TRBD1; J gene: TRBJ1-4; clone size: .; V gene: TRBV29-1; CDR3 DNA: TGCAGCGTTGTCACGACAGGGTACGGGGAAAAACTGTTTTTT; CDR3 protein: CSVVTTGYGEKLFF
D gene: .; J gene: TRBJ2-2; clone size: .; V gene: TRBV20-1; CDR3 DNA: TGCAGTGCTAGAGCGGGCGGGGAGCTGTTTTTT; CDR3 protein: CSARAGGELFF
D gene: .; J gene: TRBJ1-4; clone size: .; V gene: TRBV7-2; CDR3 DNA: TGTGCCAGCAGCTTAGTTCAGGGTCGGGGTGAAAAACTGTTTTTT; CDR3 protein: CASSLVQGRGEKLFF
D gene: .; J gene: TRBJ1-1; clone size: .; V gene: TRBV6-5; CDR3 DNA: TGTGCCAGCAGTTCCACGGGATCTGAAGCTTTCTTT; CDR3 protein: CASSSTGSEAFF
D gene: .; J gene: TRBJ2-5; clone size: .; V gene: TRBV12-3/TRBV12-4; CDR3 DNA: TGTGCCAGCAGCGCTTCGGGGTGGACCCAGTACTTC; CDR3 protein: CASSASGWTQYF
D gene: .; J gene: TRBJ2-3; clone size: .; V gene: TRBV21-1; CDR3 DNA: TGTGCCAGCAGCAAAGCTGGGGGCGTTGAGTCAGATACGCAGTATTTT; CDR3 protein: CASSKAGGVESDTQYF
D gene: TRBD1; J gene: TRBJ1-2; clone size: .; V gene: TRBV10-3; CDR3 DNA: TGTGCCATCAAGGCGGGGACAGGGGGCAACTATGGCTACACCTTC; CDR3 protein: CAIKAGTGGNYGYTF
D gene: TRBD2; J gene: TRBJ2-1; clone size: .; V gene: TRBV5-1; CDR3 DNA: TGCGCCAGCAGCTTGGCGGGGGGGAATCATGAGCAGTTCTTC; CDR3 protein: CASSLAGGNHEQFF
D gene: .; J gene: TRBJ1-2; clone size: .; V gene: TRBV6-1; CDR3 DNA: TGTGCCAGCAGCCTACATAGAGGGGAGGGCTACACCTTC; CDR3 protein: CASSLHRGEGYTF
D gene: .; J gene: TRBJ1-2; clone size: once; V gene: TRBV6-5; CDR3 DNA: TGTGCCAGCAGTTACAACAGGGTTGAGGGCTGCACCTTC; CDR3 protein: CASSYNRVEGCTF
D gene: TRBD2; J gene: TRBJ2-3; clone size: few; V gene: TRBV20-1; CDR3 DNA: TGCAGTGCTAGAGTAGCGGGGGGGCTTGGGACAGATACGCAGTATTTT; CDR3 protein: CSARVAGGLGTDTQYF
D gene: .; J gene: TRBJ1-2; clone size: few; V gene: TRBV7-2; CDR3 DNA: TGTGCCAGCAGCTTTGGGGTCACACGTAACTATGGCTACACCTTC; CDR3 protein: CASSFGVTRNYGYTF
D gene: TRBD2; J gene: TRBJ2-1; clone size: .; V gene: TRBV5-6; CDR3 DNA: TGTGCCAGCGGGACTTTGCGGGGGGATTACAATGAGCAGTTCTTC; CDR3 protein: CASGTLRGDYNEQFF
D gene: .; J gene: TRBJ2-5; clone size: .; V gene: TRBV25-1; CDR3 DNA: TGTGCCAGCAGTCGGATAGATGAGCAGTACTTC; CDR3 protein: CASSRIDEQYF
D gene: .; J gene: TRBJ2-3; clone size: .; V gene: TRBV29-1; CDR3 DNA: TGCAGCGTCGGAATCAACCAGGCGACATACACAGATACGCAGTATTTT; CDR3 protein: CSVGINQATYTDTQYF
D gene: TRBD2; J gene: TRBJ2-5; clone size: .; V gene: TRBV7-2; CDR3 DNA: TGTGCCAGCAGTTACGGGGGGGAGGAGCAGTACTTC; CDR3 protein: CASSYGGEEQYF
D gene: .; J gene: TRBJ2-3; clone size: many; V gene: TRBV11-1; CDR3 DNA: TGTGCCAGCAGCTCCCGGACTGCCGCTACGCAGTATTTT; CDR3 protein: CASSSRTAATQYF
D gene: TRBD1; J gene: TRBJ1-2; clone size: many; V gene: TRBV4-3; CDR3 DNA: TGCGCCAGCAGCCAAGAACAGGGGGCTTCCTATGGCTACACCTTC; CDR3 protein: CASSQEQGASYGYTF
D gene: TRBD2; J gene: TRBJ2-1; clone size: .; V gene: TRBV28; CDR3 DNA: TGTGCCAACAGTCAATCTAGCGGGGGGAGCTCCTACAATGAGCAGTTCTTC; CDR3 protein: CANSQSSGGSSYNEQFF
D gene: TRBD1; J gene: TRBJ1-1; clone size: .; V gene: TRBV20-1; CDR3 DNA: TGCAGTGCTAGAGCCCCGGACAGGGGGATCACTGAAGCTTTCTTT; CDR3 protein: CSARAPDRGITEAFF
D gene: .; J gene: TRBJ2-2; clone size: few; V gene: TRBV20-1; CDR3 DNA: TGCAGTGCTACCGCCGGGGGAGTTGACGGGGAGCTGTTTTTT; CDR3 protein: CSATAGGVDGELFF